A selection of T cell receptor beta chains follows, all from one sample in a study of CD8 T cells in ankylosing spondylitis. Using its own MiXCR run on the 5' RACE reads, TCRdb lists one record per CDR3 protein. The sample has over 200,000 distinct CDR3 sequences, about 10% seen once. The material sequenced was blood, either unsorted or a sorted T cell fraction (not recorded which). These receptors were obtained from a male donor with ankylosing spondylitis or in good health (not recorded which). Both conserved end residues are part of each CDR3. Fields, in order: clone size, D gene, V gene, J gene, CDR3 protein, CDR3 DNA. A D gene is named only where the DNA matches it firmly. Size is stated for part of the rows, as once, few or many counts, or as a class when the clone is expanded.

>many|.|TRBV20-1|TRBJ2-1
CSARAIGPQHNEQFF
TGCAGTGCTAGAGCTATTGGACCCCAACACAATGAGCAGTTCTTC
>many|.|TRBV6-5|TRBJ2-3
CASSYDGATPTQYF
TGTGCCAGCAGTTATGATGGGGCGACGCCTACGCAGTATTTT
>few|.|TRBV5-1|TRBJ1-1
CASGKSAANTEAFF
TGCGCCAGCGGGAAAAGTGCGGCAAACACTGAAGCTTTCTTT
>many|.|TRBV10-3|TRBJ2-1
CAISVERGSYNEQFF
TGTGCCATCAGTGTAGAACGGGGCTCCTACAATGAGCAGTTCTTC
>.|.|TRBV5-1|TRBJ2-7
CASSIDGGSYEQYF
TGCGCCAGCAGCATCGACGGTGGTTCCTACGAGCAGTACTTC
>many|.|TRBV10-3|TRBJ2-5
CAINDSGGETQYF
TGTGCCATCAATGATAGCGGAGGGGAGACCCAGTACTTC
>few|.|TRBV29-1|TRBJ2-7
CSVGGVGTYEQYF
TGCAGCGTTGGGGGGGTAGGGACCTACGAGCAGTACTTC
>.|.|TRBV29-1|TRBJ1-1
CSGGRDWTTEVFF
TGCAGCGGTGGTAGGGACTGGACCACTGAAGTTTTCTTT
>many|.|TRBV2|TRBJ1-5
CASSEENSNQPQHF
TGTGCCAGCAGTGAAGAGAATAGCAATCAGCCCCAGCATTTT
>.|.|TRBV9|TRBJ2-2
CASSADVGGEPFF
TGTGCCAGCAGCGCAGATGTCGGCGGGGAGCCGTTTTTT
>few|.|TRBV28|TRBJ2-7
CASSLLPGAPREQYF
TGTGCCAGCAGTTTACTCCCAGGGGCCCCTAGGGAGCAGTACTTC
>many|.|TRBV9|TRBJ2-3
CASSVGLPSTDTQYF
TGTGCCAGCAGCGTAGGGCTGCCGAGCACAGATACGCAGTATTTT
>few|.|TRBV12-3/TRBV12-4|TRBJ1-1
CASSLANGATEAFF
TGTGCCAGCAGTTTAGCGAATGGAGCCACTGAAGCTTTCTTT
>many|.|TRBV20-1|TRBJ1-5
CSAKAAGYQPQHF
TGCAGTGCTAAGGCGGCAGGGTATCAGCCCCAGCATTTT
>.|TRBD1|TRBV20-1|TRBJ2-7
CSVPGQGAQEQYF
TGCAGTGTCCCGGGACAGGGGGCTCAGGAGCAGTACTTC
>few|.|TRBV18|TRBJ2-7
CASSPTGTSYEQYF
TGTGCCAGCTCACCGACAGGTACCTCCTACGAGCAGTACTTC
>many|.|TRBV7-2|TRBJ2-3
CASSLGRGPTDTQYF
TGTGCCAGCAGCTTGGGGCGGGGGCCTACAGATACGCAGTATTTT
>few|.|TRBV2|TRBJ1-4
CASSENQGYEKLFF
TGTGCCAGCAGTGAAAACCAGGGGTACGAAAAACTGTTTTTT
>many|.|TRBV11-1|TRBJ2-3
CASSSPLATDTQYF
TGTGCCAGCAGCTCCCCACTGGCGACAGATACGCAGTATTTT
>.|.|TRBV18|TRBJ2-3
CASSVMVDTQYF
TGTGCCAGCTCGGTGATGGTGGATACGCAGTATTTT
>many|.|TRBV5-1|TRBJ2-7
CASSVQGDEQYF
TGCGCCAGCAGCGTACAGGGTGACGAGCAGTACTTC
>.|.|TRBV6-2/TRBV6-3|TRBJ2-7
CANSYSRDVEQYF
TGTGCCAACAGTTACTCTCGGGATGTCGAGCAGTACTTC